Below, 7 T cell receptor beta chains from the same sample are listed, as sequenced in a study of T cells in women clearing cervical HPV infection. The table came from immunoSEQ multiplex PCR; TCRdb's copy has only in-frame clones and leaves some out. The sample data list around 28,000 clones. The sample taken for sequencing was blood buffy coat. The receptor set was obtained from a woman between 18 and 69 years old with a cervical HPV16 infection that either progressed to CIN3+ or cleared (not recorded which).

With regard to this clone: Coverage ceases 3 residues before the CDR3 finishes, and the germline J gene fills in the end. The rearrangement uses TRBV7-3 and TRBJ2-3, with 9 bases that match TRBD1. CDR1 is SGHTA and CDR2 is FQGTGA in the germline V gene. The CDR3 covers 16 residues. V lost 3 bases to trimming and J lost 0 bases; unmatched junction nucleotides: 4. CDR3 loop: CASSLLGTGSTDTQYF. Incomplete CDR3 DNA: TGTGCCAGCAGCTTGCTGGGGACAGGGAGCACAGATACG.

On this clone: The observed sequence ends 3 residues before the CDR3 terminus, with the missing tail filled in from the germline J gene. This chain connects TRBV5-1 to TRBJ2-2; 8 positions agree with TRBD1. The CDR3 has 15 residues. The V gene's germline CDR1 is SGHRS and CDR2 YFSETQ. V lost 0 bases to trimming and J lost 5 bases; unmatched junction nucleotides: 3. CDR3 in amino acids: CASSLGRGQTGELFF. Incomplete CDR3 DNA: TGCGCCAGCAGCTTGGGCAGGGGGCAAACCGGGGAG.

Concerning this clone: The read is 3 residues too short to cover the CDR3 end, so that end is filled in from the germline J gene. The J gene is TRBJ2-1, the V gene TRBV7-2; TRBD2 might be the D (5 bases). Trimming left V 2 bases short and J 9 bases short, with 17 bases between. Germline V gene data show CDR1 as SGHTA and CDR2 as FQGNSA. The CDR3 has 15 residues. Partial CDR3 DNA: TGTGCCAGCAGCTTAATCGACTACGGCTGGGGTGAG. It encodes CASSLIDYGWGE. The whole CDR3 region reads CASSLIDYGWGEQFF.

On this clone itself: The read stops 3 residues short of the end of the CDR3; the missing end is completed from the germline J gene. The chain carries TRBV10-3 and TRBJ2-7; 10 bases are a match to TRBD1. J lost 2 bases, V lost 3 bases, and 10 bases had no gene match. Looked up from germline, CDR1 is ENHRY and CDR2 is SYGVKD. The CDR3 has 17 amino acids. The CDR3 is CAISDWAGDRGAYEQYF. The covered CDR3 bases are TGTGCCATCAGTGACTGGGCGGGGGACAGGGGAGCCTACGAG.

On this clone itself: The read stops 3 residues short of the end of the CDR3; the missing end is completed from the germline J gene. V usage is TRBV2 and J usage is TRBJ2-7; 7 nucleotides match TRBD1. CDR1 is SNHLY and CDR2 is FYNNEI in the germline V gene. Unmatched junction bases numbered 3, after V lost 7 bases and J lost 0 bases. This CDR3 has 13 amino acids. CDR3 DNA (partial): TGTGCCAGCAAGACAGGGAGCTCCTACGAG. Its protein is CASKTGSSYE. The full CDR3 is CASKTGSSYEQYF.

Remarks on this clone: The read gets to within 3 residues of the CDR3 end, and the germline J gene fills in the rest. The chain has TRBV7-8 and TRBJ1-2; the D is unclear. Germline V gene data show CDR1 as SGHVS and CDR2 as FQNEAQ. The CDR3 runs 15 residues. The sequenced CDR3 bases are TGTGCCAGCAGCGGCGGGAGGATTAGCACAGATACC. It codes for CASSGGRISTDT. From start to end, the CDR3 is CASSGGRISTDTYTF.

In regard to this clone: The read falls 3 residues short of the CDR3 end, and the missing part is taken from the germline J gene. The chain employs TRBV7-6 and TRBJ2-3; D is uncertain. This CDR3 region has 14 residues. Trimming took off 5 bases at V and 2 bases at J, with 11 bases between the two ends. CDR1 and CDR2 (germline): SGHVS, FNYEAQ. CDR3 loop: CASSLSGYTDTQYF. The covered CDR3 bases are TGTGCCAGCAGCCTATCCGGGTACACAGATACG.